This T cell receptor (beta chain) emerged from a study of blood T cells in healthy people across ages. The wider study: Template switching caught about one barcoded beta molecule for each two T cells. Study outcomes and limitations: Estimates based on one million T cells were treated as lower bounds.

Concerning this clonotype: As yet, its antigen is unknown.

The authors ran a second PCR of 7 to 11 cycles using a sample-barcoded 5' primer and a J-beta primer mix. One entry per CDR3 protein results from TCRdb running MiXCR on the 5' RACE reads. The sample comprises around 990,000 distinct CDR3 sequences, 35% to 40% of which are singletons, and around 14% rests with the top ten. This CDR3 region has 15 residues. Germline-derived CDR1 and CDR2 are DFQATT and SNEGSKA (reference sequence). The V and J ends lost 5 bases and 0 bases respectively, with 15 bases between them. Donors were healthy Caucasian individuals from Russia aged about 6 to 100. V is TRBV20-1 and J is TRBJ2-3; the D gene could be TRBD1 or TRBD2 (5 bases each). Material: blood. The receptor comes from a man between 18 and 35 years old in good health. The CDR3 DNA follows: TGCAGTGCTGGGGCCATGGGGGTTAGCACAGATACGCAGTATTTT. This encodes CSAGAMGVSTDTQYF.